This T cell receptor (beta chain) stems from a study of regulatory T cells in long-lasting Graves disease. According to the study, TCR beta libraries were built with iRepertoire HTBI primers and CDR3-region Arm-PCR. MiXCR was run by TCRdb on the multiplex PCR reads, yielding one entry per CDR3 protein. Seen here are hundreds of thousands of distinct CDR3 sequences, approximately 13% observed once, and the top ten hold roughly a tenth. Time point of the sample: newly diagnosed GD, antithyroid drugs for less than 3 months. The TCR library was prepared using RNA isolated from PBMCs. This clonotype was detected many times. CDR1 and CDR2 (germline): SGHTA, FQGTGA. V lost 4 bases, J lost 1 base, and 5 bases lay in between. The CDR3 covers 13 residues. The sample was also reused in another study, on T cells in Graves' hyperthyroidism and ophthalmopathy.

The receptor was derived from a man aged 30 to 39 with Graves disease. Sequencing was performed on peripheral blood mononuclear cells (PBMCs), taken at new diagnosis, from a patient treated with antithyroid drugs. The rearrangement uses TRBV7-3 and TRBJ2-1; no clear D. The CDR3 DNA reads as TGTGCCAGCAGCTCCCATTCCTACAATGAGCAGTTCTTC. Its translation: CASSSHSYNEQFF.